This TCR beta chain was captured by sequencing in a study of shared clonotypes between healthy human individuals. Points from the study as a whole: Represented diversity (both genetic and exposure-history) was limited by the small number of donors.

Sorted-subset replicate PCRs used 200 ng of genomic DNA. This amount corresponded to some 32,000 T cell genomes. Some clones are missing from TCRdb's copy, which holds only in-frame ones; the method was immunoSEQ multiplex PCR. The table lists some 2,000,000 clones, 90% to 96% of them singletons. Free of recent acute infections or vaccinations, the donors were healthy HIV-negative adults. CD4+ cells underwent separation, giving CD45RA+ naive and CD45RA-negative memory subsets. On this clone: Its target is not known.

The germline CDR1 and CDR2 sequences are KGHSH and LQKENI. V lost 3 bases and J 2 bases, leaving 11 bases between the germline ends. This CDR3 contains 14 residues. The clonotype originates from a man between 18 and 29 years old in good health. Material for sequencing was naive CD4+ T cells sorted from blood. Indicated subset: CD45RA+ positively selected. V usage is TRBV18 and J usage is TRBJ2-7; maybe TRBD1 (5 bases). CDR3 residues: CASSPVDTPYEQYF. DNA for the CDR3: TGTGCCAGCTCACCTGTGGACACCCCCTACGAGCAGTACTTC.